The next 26 T cell receptor beta chains were all read from a single sample in a study of CD8 T cells in Susac syndrome. RNA totalling roughly 0.45 to 1 ug underwent reverse transcription with random hexamers. TCRdb redid the calling of the immunoSEQ multiplex PCR reads with MiXCR, one entry per CDR3 protein. Among some 170,000 distinct CDR3 sequences listed, around 94% were seen once. The sample was CD4+ T cells from PBMCs. The origin of the receptors is a human donor with multiple sclerosis.

This chain joins TRBV13 and TRBJ2-7; D might be TRBD1 or TRBD2, each matching 7 bases. Deletions cut 5 bases from V and 5 bases from J, with 16 bases between. The V gene's germline CDR1 is PRHDT and CDR2 FYEKMQ (reference sequence). The CDR3 totals 14 residues. The CDR3 DNA reads TGTGCCAGCAGCAGACGACAGGGAGGGGACGAGCAGTACTTC. Translated, it gives CASSRRQGGDEQYF. Full variable domain (missing parts from reference TRBV13 and TRBJ2-7): AAGVIQSPRHLIKEKRETATLKCYPIPRHDTVYWYQQGPGQDPQFLISFYEKMQSDKGSIPDRFSAQQFSDYHSELNMSSLELGDSALYFCASSRRQGGDEQYFGPGTRLTVT.

This clonotype was seen once. The chain couples TRBV30 to TRBJ2-5; 10 nucleotides match TRBD2. The CDR3 length is 14 residues. In germline, CDR1 is GTSNPN, CDR2 SVGIG (reference sequence). Trimming removed 3 bases from V and 5 bases from J; junction bases left unmatched: 6. CDR3 bases: TGTGCCTGGAGGCCTAGCGGGAGAGACGAGACCCAGTACTTC. Encoded protein: CAWRPSGRDETQYF.

The chain carries TRBV2 and TRBJ1-4; TRBD1 matches 11 bases. The CDR3 runs 15 residues. From germline, CDR1 is SNHLY and CDR2 FYNNEI. J lost 5 bases, V lost 4 bases, and 3 bases had no gene match. CDR3 loop: CASSGTGGGNEKLFF. The CDR3 DNA sequence: TGTGCCAGCAGTGGGACAGGGGGCGGGAATGAAAAACTGTTTTTT.

This rearrangement joins TRBV19 to TRBJ2-7; the D gene could be TRBD1 or TRBD2 (6 bases each). The CDR3 is made up of 15 amino acids. Per the germline V gene, CDR1 is LNHDA and CDR2 is SQIVND (reference sequence). V dropped 4 bases and J dropped 7 bases, with 20 bases sitting between them. The CDR3 protein is CASSTPIGGSREQYF. In DNA, the CDR3 is TGTGCCAGTAGTACCCCGATCGGGGGCTCGCGGGAGCAGTACTTC.

CDR3 in DNA: TGCGCCAGCAGCTTTGGACAGGGGGAGGATACGCAGTATTTT. It encodes CASSFGQGEDTQYF. This rearrangement joins TRBV5-1 to TRBJ2-3, with 10 bases that match TRBD1. Looked up from germline, CDR1 is SGHRS and CDR2 is YFSETQ. The ends lost 2 bases at V and 6 bases at J; junction bases unmatched: 3. This CDR3 is built from 14 residues. Combining the CDR3 with reference TRBV5-1 and TRBJ2-3 gives the whole variable domain KAGVTQTPRYLIKTRGQQVTLSCSPISGHRSVSWYQQTPGQGLQFLFEYFSETQRNKGNFPGRFSGRQFSNSRSEMNVSTLELGDSALYLCASSFGQGEDTQYFGPGTRLTVL.

The gene calls are TRBV2 and TRBJ2-1; 7 bases align to TRBD2. This CDR3 has 15 amino acids. Looked up from germline, CDR1 is SNHLY and CDR2 is FYNNEI. Unmatched junction bases numbered 16, after V lost 9 bases and J lost 8 bases. DNA of the CDR3: TGTGCCAGTCAAGGGGCTCCGGGCCGGGGGGATGAGCAGTTCTTC. Translating gives CASQGAPGRGDEQFF.

The chain couples TRBV12-3 or TRBV12-4 to TRBJ2-2; 8 positions agree with TRBD1. This CDR3 has 15 residues. Trimming cost V 6 bases and J 7 bases; bases outside gene matches: 10. The CDR3 protein is CASSPPGTGIGELFF. The DNA for the CDR3 is TGTGCCAGCAGCCCCCCCGGGACAGGCATCGGGGAGCTGTTTTTT.

The V and J genes are TRBV4-3 and TRBJ2-4; TRBD1 matches at 9 bases. The V segment lost 1 base and the J segment 6 bases; nucleotides outside the gene matches: 10. Looked up from germline, CDR1 is LGHNA and CDR2 is YSLEER. The CDR3 length is 17 residues. CDR3 sequence reads: CASSQVTGGSRGNIQYF. The DNA of the CDR3 is TGCGCCAGCAGCCAAGTGACAGGGGGGAGTCGGGGAAACATTCAGTACTTC.

The J gene is TRBJ2-3, the V gene TRBV27, with D perhaps matching TRBD2 (7 bases). Looked up from germline, CDR1 is MNHEY and CDR2 is SMNVEV (reference sequence). The CDR3 spans 16 residues. The V end was cut by 5 bases, the J end by 3 bases, with 18 bases between. The CDR3 region is CASSPHPGEGTDTQYF. The CDR3 nucleotides read TGTGCCAGCAGTCCACATCCAGGGGAGGGGACAGATACGCAGTATTTT.

Points on this clonotype: The conserved phenylalanine or tryptophan normally closing the CDR3 is absent here, so this likely arose from a read error. This chain connects TRBV29-1 to TRBJ1-5; no reliable D call. The CDR3 totals 13 residues. Trimming removed 6 bases from V and 2 bases from J, with 11 bases in between. Germline loops: CDR1 SQVTM, CDR2 ANQGSEA. The CDR3 nucleotides read TGCAGCGTGAGGGATCAGGGCAATCAGCCCCAGCATTTG. Amino acids: CSVRDQGNQPQHL.

The V call is TRBV10-3, the J call TRBJ1-1, with unresolved D. V dropped 11 bases and J dropped 1 base, with 8 bases sitting between them. The CDR3 totals 11 residues. Per germline, CDR1 ENHRY and CDR2 SYGVKD. As DNA, the CDR3 is TGTGCCTCACAGCGGAACACTGAAGCTTTCTTT. It specifies CASQRNTEAFF.

The chain has TRBV6-5 and TRBJ2-2; 10 positions match TRBD2. The J segment lost 5 bases and the V segment lost 6 bases, leaving 6 bases of the junction unmatched. Germline CDR1 is MNHEY and CDR2 is SVGAGI. The CDR3 totals 15 residues. CDR3 sequence: CASRTGTSVTGELFF. The DNA of the CDR3 is TGTGCCAGCAGGACCGGGACTAGCGTAACCGGGGAGCTGTTTTTT.

The table lists this clonotype with a few counts. The genes are TRBV6-2 or TRBV6-3 and TRBJ2-2; no clear D. V lost 0 bases, J lost 1 base, and 6 bases lay in between. The germline gives CDR1 MNHEY, CDR2 SVGEGT. CDR3 size: 15 residues. This CDR3 reads CASSYSTVNTGELFF. CDR3 in DNA: TGTGCCAGCAGTTACTCAACAGTGAACACCGGGGAGCTGTTTTTT.

This chain joins TRBV6-5 and TRBJ2-2; D might be TRBD2 (6 bases). The V end lost 5 bases, the J end lost 3 bases, and 10 bases lay between the germline ends. Germline V gene sequence: CDR1 MNHEY, CDR2 SVGAGI. This CDR3 spans 14 amino acids. The CDR3 region has the DNA TGTGCCAGCAGTCCCCGCGGGGACACCGGGGAGCTGTTTTTT. Its protein is CASSPRGDTGELFF.

V usage is TRBV2 and J usage is TRBJ1-5; TRBD1 matches at 9 bases. Germline V gene sequence: CDR1 SNHLY, CDR2 FYNNEI. The CDR3 has 15 residues. The J segment lost 9 bases and the V segment lost 2 bases, leaving 8 bases of the junction unmatched. For the CDR3, the DNA is TGTGCCAGCAGTGAACGACAGGGGGTAAGTTTGCCCCAGCATTTT. It encodes CASSERQGVSLPQHF.

The gene calls are TRBV3-1 and TRBJ2-7; 9 bases are a match to TRBD1. Germline-derived CDR1 and CDR2 are LGHDT and YNNKEL (reference sequence). With V trimmed by 0 bases and J by 5 bases, 2 bases remained unmatched. The CDR3 runs to 14 residues. DNA of the CDR3: TGTGCCAGCAGCCAAGAAGGGACAGGGAACGAGCAGTACTTC. Residues: CASSQEGTGNEQYF.

The chain recombines TRBV5-8 with TRBJ2-7; 7 bases fit TRBD1. Unmatched junction bases numbered 9, after V lost 2 bases and J lost 4 bases. Germline V lookup: CDR1 SGHTS, CDR2 YDEGEE. The CDR3 extends over 15 amino acids. The CDR3, as DNA: TGTGCCAGCAGCTTCCAGGGGGTAGCTGGGTACGAGCAGTACTTC. Amino acids: CASSFQGVAGYEQYF.

This sequence joins TRBV2 and TRBJ2-7; no definite D call. The CDR3 has 11 residues. V dropped 9 bases and J dropped 3 bases, with 9 bases sitting between them. The germline gives CDR1 SNHLY, CDR2 FYNNEI. CDR3 protein: CASKVSYEQYF. The CDR3 nucleotides are TGTGCCAGTAAGGTGAGCTACGAGCAGTACTTC.

The V call is TRBV7-9, the J call TRBJ2-7, with 8 bases lining up with TRBD1. Losses at the gene ends were 0 bases for V and 6 bases for J; bases not matched to a gene: 7. Germline V gene lookup returns CDR1 SEHNR and CDR2 FQNEAQ (reference sequence). The CDR3 extends over 15 amino acids. The CDR3 loop reads CASSLARGTGIEQYF. CDR3 nucleotides: TGTGCCAGCAGCTTAGCTAGGGGGACAGGAATCGAGCAGTACTTC. Full variable domain (rest looked up from reference TRBV7-9 and TRBJ2-7): DTGVSQNPRHKITKRGQNVTFRCDPISEHNRLYWYRQTLGQGPEFLTYFQNEAQLEKSRLLSDRFSAERPKGSFSTLEIQRTEQGDSAMYLCASSLARGTGIEQYFGPGTRLTVT.

This chain uses TRBV6-5 with TRBJ2-7, with 8 bases fitting TRBD2. There are 14 residues in the CDR3. After removal of 7 bases from V and 7 bases from J, the junction contained 12 bases not matched to a gene. Germline CDR1 is MNHEY and CDR2 is SVGAGI. For the CDR3, the DNA is TGTGCCAGCACCCCATACGGGAGGGCCTGGGAGCAGTACTTC. Translation: CASTPYGRAWEQYF.

The gene calls are TRBV10-3 and TRBJ2-5, with a weak D call TRBD1 (6 bases). Germline V gives CDR1 ENHRY, CDR2 SYGVKD. V was pared by 2 bases and J by 1 base, with 11 bases between. The CDR3 is 15 residues long. CDR3 bases: TGTGCCATCAGTGAGGGGGACAAGCCCCAAGAGACCCAGTACTTC. It yields the protein CAISEGDKPQETQYF.

The J gene is TRBJ1-3, the V gene TRBV10-3; 8 positions agree with TRBD1. CDR1 and CDR2 (germline): ENHRY, SYGVKD. The CDR3 has 16 amino acids. J was trimmed by 4 bases and V by 3 bases; bases with no gene match: 8. The DNA of the CDR3 is TGTGCCATCAGTGACGTGGACAGGGCTTCGGGAAACACCATATATTTT. Translating gives CAISDVDRASGNTIYF.

The CDR3 nucleotides read TGTGCCAGCCTCCACGGGACTAGCGGGACTGGGGAGCTGTTTTTT. Translating it yields CASLHGTSGTGELFF. The chain combines TRBV4-2 with TRBJ2-2; 13 nucleotides agree with TRBD2. Germline assignment: CDR1 LGHNA and CDR2 YNFKEQ. The CDR3 covers 15 residues. The V gene end was trimmed by 8 bases and the J gene end by 8 bases; junction bases not matched to a gene: 8.

The rearrangement links TRBV12-3 or TRBV12-4 to TRBJ2-3; D tentatively reads TRBD1 or TRBD2 (6 bases each). This CDR3 contains 16 residues. The V and J ends lost 6 bases and 5 bases respectively, with 21 bases between them. The CDR3 DNA is TGTGCCAGCAGCCCTGGGGGGCGGGTAGAGGGAGATACGCAGTATTTT. Protein: CASSPGGRVEGDTQYF.

The V gene is TRBV30, the J gene TRBJ2-2; D perhaps matches TRBD2 (6 bases). This CDR3 comprises 14 residues. CDR1 is GTSNPN, CDR2 SVGIG, per germline (reference sequence). CDR3 loop: CASLAPGDLPELFF. CDR3 sequence (DNA): TGTGCTTCCCTAGCGCCCGGGGATCTTCCGGAGCTGTTTTTT.

This rearrangement joins TRBV20-1 to TRBJ2-2; possible D gene TRBD2, 5 bases. The length of the CDR3 is 15 residues. Germline V CDR1 and CDR2: DFQATT, SNEGSKA (reference sequence). Trimming removed 3 bases from V and 1 base from J, with 12 bases in between. Here the CDR3 DNA reads TGCAGTGCTAGCGTCCGGGAAAAGAACACCGGGGAGCTGTTTTTT. Protein sequence: CSASVREKNTGELFF.